One and the same sample provided the 30 T cell receptor beta chains below, sequenced in a study of Graves' ophthalmopathy and Graves' hyperthyroidism. RNA transcripts yielded amplified TCR beta CDR3 regions. HTBI-primed RT-PCR formed the first round, and a multiplex PCR formed the second. TCRdb reanalysed the multiplex PCR reads using MiXCR and keeps one entry per CDR3 protein. Of a few hundred thousand distinct CDR3 sequences in the sample, about 35% were seen once. The sample was peripheral blood or thyroid tissue (not recorded which). The receptors were gathered from an adult man with Graves' hyperthyroidism.

This clonotype was observed a handful of times. CDR3 coding DNA: TGTGCCAGCAGACGCGGGAATCCTGACACCATATATTTT. Translated, it gives CASRRGNPDTIYF. This chain connects TRBV6-5 to TRBJ1-3; D gene uncertain. V shed 6 bases and J shed 8 bases, with 14 bases lying between them. Germline V gives CDR1 MNHEY, CDR2 SVGAGI. There are 13 residues in the CDR3.

The rearrangement joins TRBV20-1 to TRBJ1-2; 9 nucleotides line up with TRBD1. The CDR3 consists of 14 residues. V lost 1 base, J lost 8 bases, and 8 bases stayed unmatched. Germline CDR1 is DFQATT and CDR2 is SNEGSKA (reference sequence). DNA for the CDR3: TGCAGTGCTAGAGGGGACAGGGCGGCTTGGGGCTACACCTTC. Amino acid sequence: CSARGDRAAWGYTF.

This sequence joins TRBV2 and TRBJ1-5; 9 nucleotides match TRBD1. Per germline, CDR1 SNHLY and CDR2 FYNNEI. The CDR3 contains 14 residues. Losses at the gene ends were 6 bases for V and 4 bases for J; bases not matched to a gene: 4. The DNA for the CDR3 is TGTGCCAGCAGACGGGGACAGGGTAATCAGCCCCAGCATTTT. Protein sequence: CASRRGQGNQPQHF.

This clonotype was observed at least ten times. The chain uses TRBV20-1 and TRBJ2-5; 8 positions match TRBD2. The CDR3 is made up of 15 amino acids. V gave up 4 bases and J gave up 5 bases; unmatched junction bases: 12. Germline V gene data show CDR1 as DFQATT and CDR2 as SNEGSKA (reference sequence). CDR3 coding DNA: TGCAGTGCTAAGAGCTTGGGACTAGGATTGGAGACCCAGTACTTC. This gives the protein CSAKSLGLGLETQYF.

V is TRBV7-3 and J is TRBJ2-5; 10 bases map to TRBD2. The CDR3 covers 15 residues. Germline CDR1 and CDR2: SGHTA and FQGTGA. Germline trimming cut 4 bases from V and 11 bases from J; bases unmatched to any gene: 13. CDR3 in amino acids: CASSSGLADIDTQYF. The CDR3 DNA reads TGTGCCAGCAGCTCCGGACTAGCGGACATAGATACGCAGTACTTC.

This clonotype was picked up many times. The genes are TRBV12-3 or TRBV12-4 and TRBJ2-7; no clear D gene. The CDR3 length is 14 residues. Trimming took 3 bases from V and 4 from J, leaving 13 bases between them. The CDR3 is CASSFTRSGYEQYF. The CDR3 bases are TGTGCCAGCAGTTTCACCAGGTCGGGTTACGAGCAGTACTTC.

For this clonotype: Being one base from a much bigger clone, this may be a read error. The chain recombines TRBV19 with TRBJ2-7; 10 bases match TRBD2. V shed 6 bases and J 2 bases; nucleotides not matched to a gene: 4. Germline loops: CDR1 LNHDA, CDR2 SQIVND (reference sequence). The CDR3 runs 14 residues. The CDR3: CASRSGRGPYEQYF. The CDR3 bases are TGTGCCAGTAGAAGCGGGAGGGGCCCCTACGAGCAGTACTTC.

Comments on this clonotype: As the CDR3 is not closed by the conserved phenylalanine or tryptophan, this likely results from a read error. The rearrangement joins TRBV28 to TRBJ1-1; possibly TRBD1 for D (6 bases). The CDR3 runs 12 residues. The ends were cut back, 6 bases at V and 5 bases at J, with 10 bases in the middle. CDR1 is MDHEN and CDR2 is SYDVKM in the germline V gene. The CDR3 region has the DNA TGTGCCAGCAGCATCACAGGGACTGAAGCTTTCCTT. Protein: CASSITGTEAFL.

The rearrangement uses TRBV2 and TRBJ1-1; D ambiguous. Germline lookup yields CDR1 SNHLY and CDR2 FYNNEI. V gave up 8 bases and J gave up 5 bases, with 12 bases separating them. The CDR3 extends over 12 amino acids. The CDR3: CASAEGYTEAFF. In DNA, the CDR3 is TGTGCCAGCGCTGAGGGATATACTGAAGCTTTCTTT.

This clonotype showed up many times. V usage is TRBV5-5 and J usage is TRBJ1-2, with D uncertain. CDR1 is SGHKS and CDR2 is YYEKEE in the germline V gene (reference sequence). V lost 2 bases and J 4 bases, leaving 15 bases between the germline ends. The CDR3 covers 15 residues. CDR3 in DNA: TGTGCCAGCAGCTTACGACCCCCTGAGGTCTATGGCTACACCTTC. Translation: CASSLRPPEVYGYTF. Complete variable domain (other parts from reference TRBV5-5 and TRBJ1-2): DAGVTQSPTHLIKTRGQQVTLRCSPISGHKSVSWYQQVLGQGPQFIFQYYEKEERGRGNFPDRFSARQFPNYSSELNVNALLLGDSALYLCASSLRPPEVYGYTFGSGTRLTVV.

This clonotype was seen many times. The chain recombines TRBV25-1 with TRBJ2-5; D not resolved. The CDR3 is made up of 13 amino acids. V lost 3 bases, J lost 5 bases, and 10 bases lay in between. Germline values: CDR1 MGHDK, CDR2 SYGVNS. The CDR3 loop is CASSDLVVETQYF. For the CDR3, the DNA is TGTGCCAGCAGTGATTTGGTGGTGGAGACCCAGTACTTC. The full variable domain, its missing parts supplied by reference TRBV25-1 and TRBJ2-5, is EADIYQTPRYLVIGTGKKITLECSQTMGHDKMYWYQQDPGMELHLIHYSYGVNSTEKGDLSSESTVSRIRTEHFPLTLESARPSHTSQYLCASSDLVVETQYFGPGTRLLVL.

The chain combines TRBV2 with TRBJ1-2; D is undetermined. There are 16 residues in the CDR3. The V end was cut by 4 bases, the J end by 6 bases, with 21 bases between. The germline CDR1 and CDR2 sequences are SNHLY and FYNNEI. CDR3 coding DNA: TGTGCCAGCAGTGCCCGGGAACCCAACCCCTTACATGGCTACACCTTC. Translating gives CASSAREPNPLHGYTF.

J is TRBJ1-5 and V is TRBV7-2; no reliable D call. Germline CDR1 SGHTA, CDR2 FQGNSA. V lost 2 bases, J lost 7 bases, and 24 bases lay in between. This CDR3 region has 18 residues. The CDR3 DNA sequence: TGTGCCAGCAGCTTAATAGCGGGAGGAGGTTACAGTGAGCAGCCCCAGCATTTT. As protein: CASSLIAGGGYSEQPQHF.

The table lists this clonotype with many counts. The V gene is TRBV19, the J gene TRBJ1-1, with 7 bases that match TRBD1. The CDR3 is made up of 14 amino acids. CDR1 is LNHDA, CDR2 SQIVND, per germline (reference sequence). V shed 8 bases, J shed 4 bases, and the junction held 10 bases outside the gene matches. The CDR3 DNA is TGTGCCAGTCGATATCCGGGACAGTCCACTGAAGCTTTCTTT. Translation gives CASRYPGQSTEAFF.

This clonotype was seen at least ten times. The gene calls are TRBV10-3 and TRBJ1-2; D is uncertain. V shed 0 bases and J shed 4 bases, with 3 bases lying between them. From germline, CDR1 is ENHRY and CDR2 SYGVKD. This CDR3 region has 12 residues. The CDR3 DNA follows: TGTGCCATCAGTGAGTCTCTCTATGGCTACACCTTC. The encoded protein is CAISESLYGYTF.

The rearrangement joins TRBV7-2 to TRBJ1-4; D is unclear. V lost 0 bases and J lost 7, with 12 bases in between. This CDR3 region has 15 residues. Germline-derived CDR1 and CDR2 are SGHTA and FQGNSA. The chain's CDR3 is CASSLAAGLGEKLFF. The CDR3 region has the DNA TGTGCCAGCAGCTTAGCTGCGGGGTTAGGTGAAAAACTGTTTTTT.

The chain joins TRBV12-3 or TRBV12-4 to TRBJ1-1, with 7 positions matching TRBD1. V dropped 5 bases and J dropped 5; count of bases not matched to a gene: 11. This CDR3 is 15 amino acids long. DNA of the CDR3: TGTGCCAGCAGTGCGACAGGGAGGGGGAGGACTGAAGCTTTCTTT. Translated: CASSATGRGRTEAFF.

The chain couples TRBV7-2 to TRBJ2-5; D unclear. With 1 base removed from V and 11 bases from J, the gap between germline ends came to 20 bases. Germline CDR1 SGHTA, CDR2 FQGNSA. This CDR3 comprises 15 residues. CDR3 sequence reads: CASSLGVAWADTQYF. CDR3 DNA: TGTGCCAGCAGCTTAGGGGTTGCCTGGGCAGATACGCAGTACTTC.

On this clonotype itself: Because the CDR3's place on the DNA is in doubt, the DNA is left out and the CDR3 is given as listed by TCRdb. The chain uses TRBV7-9 and TRBJ1-1. Looked up from germline, CDR1 is SEHNR and CDR2 is FQNEAQ (reference sequence). The CDR3 spans 21 residues, counting both ends. This chain's CDR3 is CASSFYICSAPSRGGGTEAFF.

In the case of this clonotype: A much larger clonotype is one base distant, so this may be a read error. The chain has TRBV20-1 and TRBJ2-5, with D perhaps given as TRBD1 or TRBD2 (5 bases each). The CDR3 contains 19 residues. The V end lost 0 bases, the J end lost 1 base, and 24 bases lay between the germline ends. The germline gives CDR1 DFQATT, CDR2 SNEGSKA (reference sequence). The CDR3 coding sequence is TGCAGTGCTAGAGAATGGCAACCGGGGCCAAGGTTGGGCCAAGAGACCCAGTACTTC. Translating it yields CSAREWQPGPRLGQETQYF.

This clonotype occurred a few times. V and J are TRBV5-6 and TRBJ2-5; 11 bases align to TRBD2. This CDR3 contains 15 residues. The ends lost 4 bases at V and 5 bases at J; junction bases unmatched: 7. CDR1 and CDR2 from the germline V gene are SGHDT and YYEEEE. The CDR3 DNA sequence: TGTGCCAGCAGCCCCCCTAGCGGGGGGAGGGAGACCCAGTACTTC. This codes for CASSPPSGGRETQYF.

This clonotype appeared many times. The V call is TRBV5-8, the J call TRBJ1-6; D gene uncertain. Trimming took 4 bases from V and 6 from J, leaving 5 bases between them. Germline V gene sequence: CDR1 SGHTS, CDR2 YDEGEE. The CDR3 is 12 amino acids. The CDR3 bases are TGTGCCAGCAGCCAAACTAATTCACCCCTCCACTTT. Protein sequence: CASSQTNSPLHF.

The genes are TRBV25-1 and TRBJ2-1, with D possibly being TRBD1 (6 bases). This CDR3 comprises 15 residues. CDR1 MGHDK and CDR2 SYGVNS come from the germline V gene. The V end was cut by 5 bases, the J end by 1 base, with 12 bases between. CDR3 protein: CASSLGTQSYNEQFF. In DNA, the CDR3 is TGTGCCAGCAGTTTGGGGACACAATCCTACAATGAGCAGTTCTTC.

A note on this clonotype: Sequence at one end of the junction differs from germline and may be a read error. The V and J genes are TRBV5-4 and TRBJ2-5; 12 bases fit TRBD2. The germline CDR1 and CDR2 sequences are SGHNT and YYREEE (reference sequence). The CDR3 is made up of 15 amino acids. The CDR3 reads CACSTLTSGGETQYF. The CDR3 DNA is TGTGCCTGCAGTACCTTGACTAGCGGGGGAGAGACCCAGTACTTC.

This clonotype was recorded a few times. This chain connects TRBV7-9 to TRBJ2-7, with D maybe TRBD1 (5 bases). In germline, CDR1 is SEHNR, CDR2 FQNEAQ (reference sequence). The CDR3 runs 11 residues. Trimming cost V 2 bases and J 12 bases, with 11 bases left between them. The CDR3 sequence: CASSLHSGLYF. The CDR3 region has the DNA TGTGCCAGCAGCTTACATTCAGGGTTGTACTTC.

The chain combines TRBV7-2 with TRBJ1-6; D is perhaps TRBD1 (5 bases). V was pared by 5 bases and J by 9 bases, with 14 bases between. Germline lookup yields CDR1 SGHTA and CDR2 FQGNSA. The CDR3 loop spans 14 amino acids. Here the CDR3 reads CASSGGTSGSPLHF. The CDR3 DNA follows: TGTGCCAGCAGCGGGGGGACTAGCGGTTCACCCCTCCACTTT.

The chain combines TRBV6-5 with TRBJ1-1; D is undetermined. This CDR3 has 16 residues. V lost 6 bases and J 0 bases, leaving 17 bases between the germline ends. CDR1 and CDR2 (germline): MNHEY, SVGAGI. CDR3 in DNA: TGTGCCAGCAGGAAGTGGGCAGCCCTCATGAACACTGAAGCTTTCTTT. Translated, it gives CASRKWAALMNTEAFF.

This clonotype was counted ten times or more. The chain recombines TRBV5-4 with TRBJ1-1, with TRBD1 matching over 7 bases. Germline V gene sequence: CDR1 SGHNT, CDR2 YYREEE (reference sequence). V trimming: 0 bases; J trimming: 2 bases; junction bases outside the gene matches: 7. The CDR3 covers 16 residues. The CDR3 region is CASSLAGGDRNTEAFF. The CDR3 DNA reads TGTGCCAGCAGCTTGGCCGGGGGGGACAGAAACACTGAAGCTTTCTTT. Complete variable domain (other parts from reference TRBV5-4 and TRBJ1-1): ETGVTQSPTHLIKTRGQQVTLRCSSQSGHNTVSWYQQALGQGPQFIFQYYREEENGRGNFPPRFSGLQFPNYSSELNVNALELDDSALYLCASSLAGGDRNTEAFFGQGTRLTVV.

A note on this clonotype: A much larger clone is a single base away; this may be a read error. The chain combines TRBV7-9 with TRBJ2-2; D possibly corresponds to TRBD2 (5 bases). There are 14 residues in the CDR3. In germline, CDR1 is SEHNR, CDR2 FQNEAQ (reference sequence). The chain's CDR3 is CASSLFPNTGEPFF. The DNA of the CDR3 is TGTGCCAGCAGCTTATTTCCGAACACCGGGGAGCCGTTTTTT.

To note about this clonotype: Because it lacks the conserved phenylalanine or tryptophan at the end, this CDR3 is likely a read error. V and J are TRBV5-1 and TRBJ1-1; D unclear. This CDR3 spans 12 amino acids. Germline V gene data show CDR1 as SGHRS and CDR2 as YFSETQ. For the CDR3, the DNA is TGTGCCAGCAGCTTGTCCGGCACTGAAGCTTTCTCT. This encodes CASSLSGTEAFS.